The 7 T cell receptor beta chains presented below share a single source sample, sequenced in a study of T cell repertoires in cytomegalovirus infection. One entry per CDR3 protein, called by TCRdb with MiXCR from the reads. The repertoire includes around 300,000 distinct CDR3 sequences, more than 8% of them detected once, and around 4.1% sits in the top ten. The source material was PBMCs. All receptors come from a human donor in good health (CMV status not recorded). Some clones in this sample may be carry-over from other donors' samples.

This rearrangement joins TRBV7-6 to TRBJ2-6; TRBD1 matches 10 bases. The V gene's germline CDR1 is SGHVS and CDR2 FNYEAQ. The CDR3 covers 17 residues. Losses at the gene ends were 4 bases for V and 4 bases for J; bases not matched to a gene: 7. This CDR3 is CASSSRQGATGANVLTF. The CDR3 DNA reads as TGTGCCAGCAGCTCCAGACAGGGGGCGACCGGGGCCAACGTCCTGACTTTC. Full variable domain (outside the CDR3, taken from reference TRBV7-6 and TRBJ2-6): GAGVSQSPRYKVTKRGQDVALRCDPISGHVSLYWYRQALGQGPEFLTYFNYEAQQDKSGLPNDRFSAERPEGSISTLTIQRTEQRDSAMYRCASSSRQGATGANVLTFGAGSRLTVL.

In its sample, this clonotype was seen many times. The rearrangement joins TRBV7-2 to TRBJ1-1; no clear D. The CDR3 runs to 17 residues. Germline CDR1 SGHTA, CDR2 FQGNSA. Trimming took off 1 base at V and 11 bases at J, with 26 bases between the two ends. CDR3 residues: CASSLEVGPWRPGWAFF. The CDR3 DNA reads TGTGCCAGCAGCTTAGAGGTCGGTCCCTGGCGGCCTGGGTGGGCTTTCTTT.

This chain joins TRBV12-3 or TRBV12-4 and TRBJ1-6; TRBD1 matches at 9 bases. The trim removed 6 bases at V and 10 bases at J, leaving 10 bases unmatched. CDR3 length equals 15 residues. CDR3 sequence reads: CASSRRDRERSPLHF. The CDR3 bases are TGTGCCAGCAGCCGGAGGGACAGGGAGAGATCACCCCTCCACTTT.

This chain connects TRBV12-3 or TRBV12-4 to TRBJ2-1, with D possibly matching TRBD2 (6 bases). This CDR3 comprises 14 residues. V shed 1 base and J shed 9 bases, with 13 bases lying between them. CDR3 DNA sequence: TGTGCCAGCAGTTTAGTACTAGCTTACGGTGAGCAGTTCTTC. It specifies CASSLVLAYGEQFF.

This clonotype was seen many times. The gene calls are TRBV2 and TRBJ2-7; D is undetermined. The CDR3 sequence is 11 residues long. V was pared by 4 bases and J by 3 bases, with 4 bases between. Germline CDR1 is SNHLY and CDR2 is FYNNEI. The CDR3 DNA reads as TGTGCCAGCAGTGCCAACTACGAGCAGTACTTC. It encodes CASSANYEQYF.

This clonotype has ten or more counts. The chain links TRBV6-2 or TRBV6-3 to TRBJ1-2; perhaps TRBD1 as D (6 bases). Trimming stripped 2 bases from V and 4 bases from J, with 8 bases between. The germline V gene encodes CDR1 MNHEY and CDR2 SVGEGT. The CDR3 has 13 amino acids. CDR3 DNA sequence: TGTGCCAGCAGTTACGTGACAGGCTATGGCTACACCTTC. Translation: CASSYVTGYGYTF.

This clonotype was seen many times. The V and J genes are TRBV5-1 and TRBJ2-3; TRBD1 aligns across 9 bases. This CDR3 is 16 amino acids long. V dropped 4 bases and J dropped 2; count of bases not matched to a gene: 8. In germline, CDR1 is SGHRS, CDR2 YFSETQ. This chain's CDR3 is CASSKGQGRFTDTQYF. Written as DNA, the CDR3 is TGCGCCAGCAGCAAAGGACAGGGGCGTTTCACAGATACGCAGTATTTT.